This entry concerns a single T cell receptor (beta chain). The target antigen is unknown. The sample belongs to a study of T cells in Graves' hyperthyroidism and ophthalmopathy. The CDR3 extends over 13 amino acids. Germline V gives CDR1 SQVTM, CDR2 ANQGSEA. V gave up 3 bases and J gave up 3 bases, with 11 bases separating them. Diagnoses were established using clinical symptoms, serum thyroxine and TRAb, thyroid ultrasound and orbital computed tomography. Findings and limits, study-wide: Separation of ophthalmopathy from stable hyperthyroidism was achieved by a 13 V-J model. Also found in blood were most expanded thyroid clonotypes above 0.001. The model forecast ophthalmopathy, anticipating it by a median about 6.5 months before onset.

TCR beta CDR3 regions were amplified from RNA transcripts. Initially, a first-round RT-PCR of the TCR CDR3 employed the HTBI primer set. Using its own MiXCR run on the multiplex PCR reads, TCRdb lists one record per CDR3 protein. Here the sample spans hundreds of thousands of distinct CDR3 sequences, 45% being singletons. This sequence was found in an adult man with Graves' disease, either hyperthyroidism or ophthalmopathy (not recorded which). The V call is TRBV29-1, the J call TRBJ1-1; a weak D match, TRBD1 (5 bases). Material: peripheral blood or thyroid tissue (not recorded which). As DNA, the CDR3 is TGCAGCGTTGACGGGGCGGTGGACACTGAAGCTTTCTTT. Protein sequence: CSVDGAVDTEAFF.